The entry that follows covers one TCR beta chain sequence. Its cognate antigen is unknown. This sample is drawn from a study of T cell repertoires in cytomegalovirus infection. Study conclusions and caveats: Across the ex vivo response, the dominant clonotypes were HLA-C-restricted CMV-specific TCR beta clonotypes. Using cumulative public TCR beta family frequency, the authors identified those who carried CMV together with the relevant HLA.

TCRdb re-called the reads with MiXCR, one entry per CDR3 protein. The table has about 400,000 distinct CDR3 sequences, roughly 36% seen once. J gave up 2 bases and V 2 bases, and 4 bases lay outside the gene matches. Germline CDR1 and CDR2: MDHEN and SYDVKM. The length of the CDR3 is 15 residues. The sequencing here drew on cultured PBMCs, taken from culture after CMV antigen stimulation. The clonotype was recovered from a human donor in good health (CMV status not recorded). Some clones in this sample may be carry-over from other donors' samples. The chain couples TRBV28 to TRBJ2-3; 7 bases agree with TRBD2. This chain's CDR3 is CASSLLAVDTDTQYF. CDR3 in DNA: TGTGCCAGCAGTTTACTAGCGGTTGACACAGATACGCAGTATTTT.